Sequencing of this T cell receptor beta chain was carried out in a study of resident and recirculating memory T cells in vitiligo. The CDR3 runs to 14 residues. The germline V gene has CDR1 PRHDT and CDR2 FYEKMQ (reference sequence). Trimming at V came to 5 bases and at J to 12 bases, leaving 16 bases not matched to a gene. TCRdb's copy holds only in-frame clones and misses some; the assay was immunoSEQ multiplex PCR. In the table there are roughly 80,000 clones, under 95% of which are singletons. The TCR sequence derives from a male donor with vitiligo. This chain links TRBV13 with TRBJ2-7; 7 bases line up with TRBD1. The sequencing sample was made of blood. The CDR3 here is CASSPAPRGGRGYF. The CDR3 coding sequence is TGTGCCAGCAGCCCAGCGCCGCGAGGGGGCCGGGGGTACTTC.